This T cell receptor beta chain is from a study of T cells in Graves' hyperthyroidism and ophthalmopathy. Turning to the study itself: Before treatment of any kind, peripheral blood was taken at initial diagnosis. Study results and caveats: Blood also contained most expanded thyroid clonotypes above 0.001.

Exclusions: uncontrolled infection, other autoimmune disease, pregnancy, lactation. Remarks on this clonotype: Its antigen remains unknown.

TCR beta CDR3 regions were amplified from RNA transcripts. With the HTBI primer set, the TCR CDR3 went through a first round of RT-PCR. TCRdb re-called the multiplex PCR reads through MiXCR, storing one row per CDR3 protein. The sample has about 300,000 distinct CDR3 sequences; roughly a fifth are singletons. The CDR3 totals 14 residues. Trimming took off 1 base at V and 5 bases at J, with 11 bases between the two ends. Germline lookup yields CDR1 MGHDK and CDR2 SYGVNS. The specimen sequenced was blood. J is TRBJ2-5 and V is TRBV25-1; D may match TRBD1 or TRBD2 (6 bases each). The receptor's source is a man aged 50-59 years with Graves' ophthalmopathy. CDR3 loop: CASSEWGAGETQYF. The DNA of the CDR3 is TGTGCCAGCAGTGAATGGGGGGCCGGCGAGACCCAGTACTTC.